This TCR beta chain was captured by sequencing in a study of cytomegalovirus exposure and HLA in healthy donors. The table came from immunoSEQ multiplex PCR; TCRdb's copy has only in-frame clones and leaves some out. The sample comprises about 130,000 clones, almost 85% of which are singletons, and 25% to 30% rests with the top ten. The trim removed 1 base at V and 10 bases at J, leaving 7 bases unmatched. The germline CDR1 and CDR2 sequences are LNHNV and YYDKDF (reference sequence). The CDR3 contains 14 residues. This clone was observed a single time. Its antigen is undetermined. Study findings and constraints: In vitro work confirmed that three CMV-associated chains recognize CMV antigens. Rare TCR sequences dominated, though some public TCRs recurred in many donors.

The source material was PBMCs. This clonotype was sampled from a man aged 25-45 years in good health and CMV-seropositive. The chain combines TRBV15 with TRBJ1-1; 9 bases align to TRBD1. The CDR3 region has the DNA TGTGCCACCAGCAGAGTACAGGGGGCGTCTGTAGCTTTCTTT. Its protein product is CATSRVQGASVAFF.